This T cell receptor (beta chain) was recorded in a study of T-cell reconstitution after alpha-beta-depleted transplantation in children listed by TCRdb under 2016. Regarding the complete study: Using TCR repertoire profiling, the study quantitatively followed how T-cell immune reconstitution unfolded in children after TCRalphabeta/CD19-depleted allogeneic hematopoietic cell transplantation. The paper as a whole reports these results and caveats: About two months after transplant, the apparently early recovery of alphabetaT-cell counts reportedly depended on just several hundred clones that had expanded rapidly and came from non-depleted graft cells. In some patients, high TCRbeta diversity at day 60 was attributed to recipient T cells and intrathymic progenitors that had survived conditioning. The frequencies of hyperexpanded clones fell over the following months, and after one year, T-cell counts and TCRbeta diversity were mostly attributed to newly produced T cells.

Taken from cysteine to phenylalanine, the CDR3 has 13 residues. CDR3 DNA only is kept here, 39 bases in frame from base 1. The germline ends are 10 bases apart after V is trimmed by 4 bases and J by 7 bases. Library preparation was by PCR. The sequencer listed for this sample is Illumina HiSeq 2500. TCR library preparation used molecular barcoding, with unique molecular identifiers applied to normalize quantification of the TCRbeta repertoire. TCRdb's own reprocessing of the public reads used fastp at Q25 and MiXCR and kept productive beta chains. Each entry is one CDR3 protein sequence, shown with its most common DNA and genes. The sample includes 100,000 or so distinct CDR3 sequences, with roughly 7.1% observed a single time. The ten top clones hold about 16% of the sample. On this clonotype: Its antigen is not yet known. One base away there is no much larger clone; base qualities are not given.

What the treatment or condition label conveys for this sample: allogeneic hematopoietic cell transplantation with graft depleted of TCRalphabeta T cells and CD19 B cells. The children who served as transplant recipients had been given grafts of TCRalphabeta/CD19-depleted allogeneic hematopoietic cells. This specimen was PBMCs, taken before TCRalphabeta/CD19-depleted stem cell transplant. The chain joins TRBV12-3 or TRBV12-4 to TRBJ2-2; a tentative D call is TRBD2 (5 bases match). This sequence originates from a boy younger than 10 with acute lymphoblastic leukemia, due to receive a stem cell transplant. The DNA is as follows: TGTGCCAGCAGTTATCGAGGGATCGGGGAGCTGTTTTTT. This yields the protein CASSYRGIGELFF.